This T cell receptor beta chain was sequenced in a study of metastatic and nonmetastatic thyroid tumors. Turning to the study itself: Across blood and tumor or nodule tissue, repertoires from malignant and benign thyroid patients were compared with one another.

The CDR3 length is 14 residues. The junction had 2 bases not matched to a gene; V was cut back by 3 bases and J by 4 bases. The germline CDR1 and CDR2 sequences are SGHAT and FQNNGV. TCRdb ran MiXCR on the PCR reads. The table lists under 8,500 clones, 25% to 30% of them singletons, with 16% in the top ten. Patients underwent thyroid surgery, and none had received any treatment before it. The source material was adjacent normal tissue. The source is a female donor with papillary thyroid cancer or a benign thyroid nodule (not recorded which). Some clones in this sample may be carry-over from other donors' samples. V and J are TRBV11-2 and TRBJ2-2, with 7 bases that match TRBD1. In DNA, the CDR3 is TGTGCCAGCAGCTTCGGGACAGTCACCGGGGAGCTGTTTTTT. As protein: CASSFGTVTGELFF. The variable domain in full, with the rest retrieved from reference TRBV11-2 and TRBJ2-2, is EAGVAQSPRYKIIEKRQSVAFWCNPISGHATLYWYQQILGQGPKLLIQFQNNGVVDDSQLPKDRFSAERLKGVDSTLKIQPAKLEDSAVYLCASSFGTVTGELFFGEGSRLTVL.